What follows are 17 T cell receptor beta chains derived from one specimen sequenced in a study of blood T cell repertoires in COVID-19. The assay was immunoSEQ multiplex PCR, and TCRdb's table has in-frame clones only and misses some. The sample holds around 140,000 clones, roughly 85% seen once. Sample: PBMCs or T cells enriched from blood (not recorded which). These receptors were collected from a woman between 50 and 59 years old who had recovered from COVID-19.

The rearrangement uses TRBV9 and TRBJ1-1; 10 nucleotides align to TRBD1. The CDR3 is made up of 14 amino acids. The V and J ends lost 4 bases and 3 bases, in that order; junction bases with no gene match: 3. Per germline, CDR1 SGDLS and CDR2 YYNGEE. The CDR3 reads CASSPTGGDTEAFF. The DNA of the CDR3 is TGTGCCAGCAGCCCGACAGGGGGCGACACTGAAGCTTTCTTT.

The rearrangement joins TRBV28 to TRBJ2-4; D is unclear. This CDR3 has 14 residues. The V gene's germline CDR1 is MDHEN and CDR2 SYDVKM. Trimming took off 6 bases at V and 2 bases at J, with 11 bases between the two ends. The CDR3 here is CASRTIGSKNIQYF. Written as DNA, the CDR3 is TGTGCCAGCAGAACGATCGGGTCCAAAAACATTCAGTACTTC.

CDR3 amino acids: CASQSGRNQPQHF. CDR3 coding DNA: TGTGCCAGTCAGAGCGGGAGAAATCAGCCCCAGCATTTT. The chain is built from TRBV19 and TRBJ1-5; D is unclear. V was shortened by 8 bases and J by 4 bases, with 12 bases between the two germline ends. From germline, CDR1 is LNHDA and CDR2 SQIVND (reference sequence). This CDR3 is 13 amino acids long.

The chain is built from TRBV4-1 and TRBJ1-5; 8 positions agree with TRBD1. The CDR3 runs 17 residues. V shed 0 bases and J 4 bases; nucleotides not matched to a gene: 8. Germline V lookup: CDR1 MGHRA, CDR2 YSYEKL. The CDR3 DNA follows: TGCGCCAGCAGCCAAGAAGAGACAGGGGTCAAAAATCAGCCCCAGCATTTT. It translates to CASSQEETGVKNQPQHF.

The rearrangement links TRBV6-5 to TRBJ2-1, with 7 bases aligning to TRBD2. V lost 10 bases, J lost 3 bases, and 12 bases stayed unmatched. The CDR3 length is 15 residues. CDR1 is MNHEY, CDR2 SVGAGI, per germline. The CDR3 nucleotides are TGTGCCACCTCGCCGGGCGGGAGCAGCTACAATGAGCAGTTCTTC. The encoded protein is CATSPGGSSYNEQFF.

This clone turned up a few times. The rearrangement uses TRBV5-1 and TRBJ1-2, with D maybe TRBD1 (5 bases). The germline CDR1 and CDR2 sequences are SGHRS and YFSETQ. This CDR3 is 14 amino acids long. V was trimmed by 4 bases and J by 4 bases, leaving 14 bases between them. Here the CDR3 reads CASSPGGVSYGYTF. CDR3 DNA: TGCGCCAGCAGCCCGGGGGGAGTATCCTATGGCTACACCTTC.

A single count supports this clone. This sequence joins TRBV4-2 and TRBJ1-2; possibly TRBD1 for D (5 bases). Germline lookup yields CDR1 LGHNA and CDR2 YNFKEQ. Trimming removed 3 bases at V and 6 bases at J, with 8 bases between. The CDR3 totals 12 residues. CDR3 residues: CASSQEGNGYTF. In nucleotides, the CDR3 is TGTGCCAGCAGCCAGGAGGGGAATGGCTACACCTTC.

This rearrangement joins TRBV7-6 to TRBJ1-1; D unclear. V was cut by 1 base and J by 8 bases, with 14 bases left in between. The CDR3 contains 14 residues. The germline CDR1 and CDR2 sequences are SGHVS and FNYEAQ. The CDR3 DNA sequence: TGTGCCAGCAGCTTAGAGCGCGGAGGACGGGAAGCTTTCTTT. Amino acids: CASSLERGGREAFF.

CDR3 nucleotide sequence: TGCGCCAGCAGCCACCCGGGGGGGGATAGCACAGATACGCAGTATTTT. It codes for CASSHPGGDSTDTQYF. This chain connects TRBV4-1 to TRBJ2-3; 8 positions match TRBD2. Germline CDR1 is MGHRA and CDR2 is YSYEKL. V was pared by 3 bases and J by 0 bases, with 5 bases of the junction left unmatched. The CDR3 extends over 16 amino acids.

The chain is built from TRBV29-1 and TRBJ2-7, with D hard to call. This CDR3 contains 11 residues. The V end lost 4 bases, the J end lost 3 bases, and 7 bases lay between the germline ends. CDR1 is SQVTM, CDR2 ANQGSEA, per germline. Here the CDR3 reads CSVGESYEQYF. DNA for the CDR3: TGCAGCGTTGGTGAGAGCTACGAGCAGTACTTC.

The chain recombines TRBV2 with TRBJ2-7; 9 bases are a match to TRBD1. Germline CDR1 SNHLY, CDR2 FYNNEI. CDR3 length: 14 amino acids. Trimming removed 7 bases from V and 5 bases from J; junction bases left unmatched: 9. The CDR3 spells CASKRGTGLDEQYF. The CDR3 nucleotides read TGTGCCAGCAAAAGAGGGACAGGGCTGGACGAGCAGTACTTC.

In nucleotides, the CDR3 is TGTGCCAGCAGCGTATCTCCCCAGTCCGGAGGTGGGAGTATTGCCTACGAGCAGTACTTC. Amino acid sequence: CASSVSPQSGGGSIAYEQYF. This sequence joins TRBV9 and TRBJ2-7; tentatively, D is TRBD2 (5 bases). Trimming left V 1 base short and J 2 bases short, with 28 bases between. The CDR3 has 20 amino acids. Germline CDR1 and CDR2: SGDLS and YYNGEE.

This chain uses TRBV5-4 with TRBJ2-4; 9 nucleotides match TRBD1. Germline CDR1 and CDR2: SGHNT and YYREEE (reference sequence). The CDR3 extends over 16 amino acids. V was pared by 4 bases and J by 3 bases, with 8 bases of the junction left unmatched. DNA for the CDR3: TGTGCCAGCAGCCAAAGAGACAGGGGGGTCAAAAACATTCAGTACTTC. Protein sequence: CASSQRDRGVKNIQYF.

This clone was counted between two and nine times. The chain carries TRBV7-8 and TRBJ2-5; D not certain. From germline, CDR1 is SGHVS and CDR2 FQNEAQ. The V and J ends lost 3 bases and 0 bases respectively, with 11 bases between them. The CDR3 is 15 residues long. CDR3 amino acids: CASSLGLSYQETQYF. CDR3 sequence (DNA): TGTGCCAGCAGCTTGGGCCTCTCGTACCAAGAGACCCAGTACTTC.

There are a few counts of this clone. The rearrangement uses TRBV4-1 and TRBJ1-1; no clear D. The CDR3 covers 13 residues. Germline V gene sequence: CDR1 MGHRA, CDR2 YSYEKL. Trimming stripped 0 bases from V and 4 bases from J, with 6 bases between. CDR3 sequence (DNA): TGCGCCAGCAGCCAAGATTTAGCCACTGAAGCTTTCTTT. As protein: CASSQDLATEAFF.

This sequence joins TRBV2 and TRBJ1-2, with D tentatively TRBD1 (6 bases). The V gene lost 6 bases and the J gene lost 2 bases, with 16 bases spanning the gap. The CDR3 contains 15 residues. CDR1 SNHLY and CDR2 FYNNEI come from the germline V gene. CDR3 DNA sequence: TGTGCCAGCAGCCGGACAGCGGTTGCAAACTATGGCTACACCTTC. Translation: CASSRTAVANYGYTF.

The chain is built from TRBV3-1 (or the pseudogene TRBV3-2) and TRBJ1-2, with TRBD1 matching 10 bases. Per germline, CDR1 LGHDT and CDR2 YNNKEL (reference sequence). The CDR3 contains 16 residues. V trimming: 6 bases; J trimming: 5 bases; junction bases outside the gene matches: 12. The CDR3 region is CASRHRRGTGDYGYTF. CDR3 sequence (DNA): TGTGCCAGCAGGCATCGACGCGGGACAGGGGATTATGGCTACACCTTC.